These 23 T cell receptor beta chains were sequenced from one sample in a study of cytomegalovirus exposure and HLA in healthy donors. The PCR employed 60 Vbeta primers together with 13 Jbeta primers. TCRdb keeps only in-frame clones here, not all; method: immunoSEQ multiplex PCR. Found here are about 120,000 clones, roughly 80% of them singletons; the top ten hold over 5.5%. Sequencing was done on a sample of PBMCs. These receptors originate from a woman aged 35 to 49 in good health and CMV-seronegative.

The CDR3 bases are TGTGCCAGCGGTGGACTAGCGGGAGTCCTCTACGAGCAGTACTTC. Translated, it gives CASGGLAGVLYEQYF. The J gene is TRBJ2-5, the V gene TRBV7-8, with TRBD2 matching 13 bases. The end of the DNA is better explained by TRBJ2-7, so the J call may be wrong. Germline V CDR1 and CDR2: SGHVS, FQNEAQ. This CDR3 is built from 15 residues.

The gene calls are TRBV9 and TRBJ2-2, with unresolved D. Trimming cost V 4 bases and J 5 bases, with 15 bases left between them. Per germline, CDR1 SGDLS and CDR2 YYNGEE. CDR3 size: 15 residues. CDR3 nucleotide sequence: TGTGCCAGCAGCCTTTCTTCGGGTAAAACCGGGGAGCTGTTTTTT. Translating it yields CASSLSSGKTGELFF.

The chain couples TRBV6-5 to TRBJ1-5, with 7 bases matching TRBD1. There are 14 residues in the CDR3. V was pared by 5 bases and J by 3 bases, with 4 bases of the junction left unmatched. Germline V CDR1 and CDR2: MNHEY, SVGAGI. Here the CDR3 DNA reads TGTGCCAGCAGTCCCACAGGGGCCAATCAGCCCCAGCATTTT. Its protein is CASSPTGANQPQHF.

The rearrangement uses TRBV28 and TRBJ1-4; D is unclear. CDR1 MDHEN and CDR2 SYDVKM come from the germline V gene. V lost 8 bases to trimming and J lost 4 bases, with 11 bases between them. The CDR3 runs 13 residues. The CDR3, as DNA: TGTGCCAGCTCGAGGGTCCTTAATGAAAAACTGTTTTTT. Translation gives CASSRVLNEKLFF.

V and J are TRBV7-9 and TRBJ2-1; 10 bases are a match to TRBD2. The CDR3 has 16 residues. From germline, CDR1 is SEHNR and CDR2 FQNEAQ (reference sequence). V gave up 6 bases and J gave up 7 bases; unmatched junction bases: 12. The DNA of the CDR3 is TGTGCCAGCAGTCATTCCGGAACTAGCGGGGAGAATGAGCAGTTCTTC. It specifies CASSHSGTSGENEQFF.

A word on this clone: At one end the junction does not follow the germline gene, possibly because of a read error. The rearrangement joins TRBV18 to TRBJ2-7; 11 bases are a match to TRBD2. Germline CDR1 KGHSH, CDR2 LQKENI. The CDR3 sequence is 18 residues long. CDR3 in DNA: TGTGCCAGCTCATCACCGACTAGCGGGGTACCCGGGTTCGACGAGCAGTACTTC. This codes for CASSSPTSGVPGFDEQYF.

The chain uses TRBV4-2 and TRBJ2-1; the match to TRBD2 covers 7 bases. Germline values: CDR1 LGHNA, CDR2 YNFKEQ. The CDR3 is 17 amino acids. The V gene end was trimmed by 0 bases and the J gene end by 6 bases; junction bases not matched to a gene: 11. The CDR3 is CASSQETGTILSNEQFF. DNA of the CDR3: TGTGCCAGCAGCCAAGAAACCGGGACTATCCTGAGCAATGAGCAGTTCTTC.

The V call is TRBV6-5, the J call TRBJ2-3; unclear D gene. Per the germline V gene, CDR1 is MNHEY and CDR2 is SVGAGI. The CDR3 length is 13 residues. Trimming took off 0 bases at V and 4 bases at J, with 5 bases between the two ends. CDR3 region: CASSYSPSDTQYF. The CDR3 nucleotides are TGTGCCAGCAGTTACTCCCCGTCAGATACGCAGTATTTT.

This clone was seen a handful of times. This chain joins TRBV28 and TRBJ1-5; D perhaps matches TRBD1 (5 bases). Trimming took off 9 bases at V and 5 bases at J, with 8 bases between the two ends. Germline CDR1 reads MDHEN; CDR2 reads SYDVKM. This CDR3 is built from 11 residues. In nucleotides, the CDR3 is TGTGCCAGTGGGGCGGATCAGCCCCAGCATTTT. Its translation: CASGADQPQHF.

This clone has just a few counts. The chain couples TRBV5-5 to TRBJ2-1, with TRBD2 matching 11 bases. The CDR3 consists of 13 residues. Germline trimming cut 2 bases from V and 10 bases from J; bases unmatched to any gene: 2. From germline, CDR1 is SGHKS and CDR2 YYEKEE (reference sequence). The CDR3 sequence is CASSFRLAGEQFF. In DNA form, the CDR3 reads TGTGCCAGCAGCTTTAGACTAGCGGGGGAGCAGTTCTTC.

The rearrangement links TRBV7-8 to TRBJ2-3, with 9 bases lining up with TRBD2. With 1 base clipped from V and 4 bases from J, the junction kept 6 bases outside the gene matches. The germline V gene has CDR1 SGHVS and CDR2 FQNEAQ. The CDR3 extends over 16 amino acids. The CDR3, as DNA: TGTGCCAGCAGCTTAGGTGGGCGGGGGGGGCCAGATACGCAGTATTTT. Translating gives CASSLGGRGGPDTQYF.

As for this clone: At one boundary the junction diverges from the germline segment, which might be a read error. The chain carries TRBV28 and TRBJ2-6; tentatively, D is TRBD1 (5 bases). There are 19 residues in the CDR3. Germline values: CDR1 MDHEN, CDR2 SYDVKM. DNA for the CDR3: TGTGCCAGCAGAACGAGCTTTATGAGCAAATTCTCTGGGGCCAACGGCCTGACTTTC. This encodes CASRTSFMSKFSGANGLTF.

This chain links TRBV7-9 with TRBJ1-2; TRBD1 agrees at 9 bases. V lost 5 bases and J lost 13; bases outside the gene matches: 11. CDR1 SEHNR and CDR2 FQNEAQ come from the germline V gene (reference sequence). CDR3 length: 13 residues. The CDR3 DNA is TGTGCCAGCAGCCCCCGGGACAGGGTTCTTCGCACCTTC. Its protein is CASSPRDRVLRTF.

The V gene is TRBV15, the J gene TRBJ1-1; unclear D gene. The length of the CDR3 is 12 residues. The germline V gene has CDR1 LNHNV and CDR2 YYDKDF (reference sequence). The germline V and J ends were trimmed by 1 base and 7 bases, with 7 bases remaining between them. The CDR3 here is CATSRGVFEAFF. The CDR3 nucleotides read TGTGCCACCAGCAGAGGTGTATTTGAAGCTTTCTTT.

The rearrangement links TRBV5-1 to TRBJ2-7; 8 positions agree with TRBD1. V was clipped by 4 bases and J by 4 bases; unmatched bases: 7. The CDR3 covers 14 residues. Germline values: CDR1 SGHRS, CDR2 YFSETQ. CDR3 bases: TGCGCCAGCAGCCAAGGACAGGGCGGATACGAGCAGTACTTC. This codes for CASSQGQGGYEQYF.

The chain is built from TRBV14 and TRBJ1-4, with D hard to call. V was shortened by 3 bases and J by 7 bases, with 6 bases between the two germline ends. Germline CDR1 is SGHDN and CDR2 is FVKESK. The CDR3 consists of 12 residues. The CDR3 sequence is CASSHFSEKLFF. CDR3 in DNA: TGTGCCAGCAGCCACTTTAGTGAAAAACTGTTTTTT.

This sequence joins TRBV4-2 and TRBJ2-2, with D possibly matching TRBD1 (5 bases). Between the trimmed V and J ends, which lost 3 bases and 6 bases, there was a span of 17 bases. Germline V gene data show CDR1 as LGHNA and CDR2 as YNFKEQ. The CDR3 has 16 amino acids. This CDR3 is CASSHPFNRGAGELFF. The CDR3 DNA reads TGTGCCAGCAGCCACCCCTTCAATAGGGGCGCCGGGGAGCTGTTTTTT.

The genes are TRBV6-5 and TRBJ2-2; D is ambiguous. The CDR3 covers 12 residues. Germline V gene lookup returns CDR1 MNHEY and CDR2 SVGAGI. V lost 6 bases to trimming and J lost 9 bases, with 11 bases between them. The CDR3 DNA follows: TGTGCCAGCAGCCCTCTTGGCTGGGAGCTGTTTTTT. Translated, it gives CASSPLGWELFF.

This chain connects TRBV19 to TRBJ2-5, with 11 bases that match TRBD2. The CDR3 totals 16 residues. J lost 5 bases, V lost 3 bases, and 8 bases had no gene match. Germline V gives CDR1 LNHDA, CDR2 SQIVND (reference sequence). The chain's CDR3 is CASSMLTSGKVETQYF. In DNA form, the CDR3 reads TGTGCCAGTAGTATGCTGACTAGCGGGAAGGTCGAGACCCAGTACTTC.

The chain joins TRBV20-1 to TRBJ2-1; D remains unclear. Germline V gene lookup returns CDR1 DFQATT and CDR2 SNEGSKA (reference sequence). CDR3 length equals 11 residues. Trimming shortened V by 3 bases and J by 8 bases, and 8 bases separated the two germline ends. CDR3 in amino acids: CSASTGYEQFF. CDR3 coding DNA: TGCAGTGCTAGTACCGGTTATGAGCAGTTCTTC.

This chain joins TRBV28 and TRBJ2-7; 8 bases match TRBD2. Germline values: CDR1 MDHEN, CDR2 SYDVKM. This CDR3 region has 12 residues. V lost 10 bases, J lost 4 bases, and 6 bases stayed unmatched. CDR3 loop: CATGLARYEQYF. The CDR3 nucleotides read TGTGCCACTGGACTAGCCCGTTACGAGCAGTACTTC. Combining the CDR3 with reference TRBV28 and TRBJ2-7 gives the whole variable domain DVKVTQSSRYLVKRTGEKVFLECVQDMDHENMFWYRQDPGLGLRLIYFSYDVKMKEKGDIPEGYSVSREKKERFSLILESASTNQTSMYLCATGLARYEQYFGPGTRLTVT.

This clone has only one observation. The chain uses TRBV7-6 and TRBJ1-1; no clear D gene. This CDR3 comprises 15 residues. The germline CDR1 and CDR2 sequences are SGHVS and FNYEAQ. Between the trimmed V and J ends, which lost 5 bases and 9 bases, there was a span of 22 bases. DNA of the CDR3: TGTGCCAGCAGCGCCTTAGCCAGCCCGAACAAGAAAGCTTTCTTT. Translating it yields CASSALASPNKKAFF.

The genes are TRBV2 and TRBJ1-6; D gene ambiguous. The CDR3 spans 15 residues. V shed 1 base and J shed 7 bases, with 11 bases lying between them. Germline CDR1 is SNHLY and CDR2 is FYNNEI. DNA for the CDR3: TGTGCCAGCAGTGAAGTACGAGCTTCCAATTCACCCCTCCACTTT. Its translation is CASSEVRASNSPLHF.